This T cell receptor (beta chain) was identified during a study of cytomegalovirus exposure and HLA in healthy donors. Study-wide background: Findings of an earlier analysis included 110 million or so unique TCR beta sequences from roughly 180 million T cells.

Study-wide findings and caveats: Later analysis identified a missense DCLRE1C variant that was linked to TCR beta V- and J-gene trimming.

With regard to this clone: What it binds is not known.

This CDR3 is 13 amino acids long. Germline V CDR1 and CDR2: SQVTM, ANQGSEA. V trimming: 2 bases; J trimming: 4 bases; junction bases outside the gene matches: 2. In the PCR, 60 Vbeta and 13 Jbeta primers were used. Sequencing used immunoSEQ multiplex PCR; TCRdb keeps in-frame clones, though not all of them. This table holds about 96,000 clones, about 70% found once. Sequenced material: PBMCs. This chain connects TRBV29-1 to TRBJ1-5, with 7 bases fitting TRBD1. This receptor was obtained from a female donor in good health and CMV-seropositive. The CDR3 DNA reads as TGCAGCGTTGAACAGGGGGGTAATCAGCCCCAGCATTTT. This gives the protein CSVEQGGNQPQHF.